A single sample is the source of the 23 T cell receptor beta chains below, sequenced in a study of beta chain features in type 1 diabetes. Sequenced material consisted of expressed TCRB transcripts (all of the isolated RNA was reverse transcribed). Produced via immunoSEQ multiplex PCR; TCRdb's table is partial and in-frame only. The sample lists roughly 300,000 clones; 14% were seen once. Material for sequencing was central memory CD4+ T cells from blood. These receptors all come from a man aged 25-40 years in good health.

This chain uses TRBV6-1 with TRBJ1-1; the D gene is possibly TRBD1 (5 bases). CDR1 is MNHNS, CDR2 SASEGT, per germline. V lost 4 bases and J 5 bases, leaving 17 bases between the germline ends. The CDR3 totals 15 residues. The CDR3, as DNA: TGTGCCAGCAGTGCTGGCTGGGAGCGGGGGACTGAAGCTTTCTTT. Translation gives CASSAGWERGTEAFF.

The chain has TRBV5-4 and TRBJ1-2; tentative D call: TRBD1 (6 bases). This CDR3 region has 15 residues. Germline CDR1 and CDR2: SGHNT and YYREEE (reference sequence). V was shortened by 9 bases and J by 3 bases, with 21 bases between the two germline ends. This chain's CDR3 is CATYSGGGFDYGYTF. CDR3 coding DNA: TGTGCCACCTACTCAGGAGGGGGTTTTGACTATGGCTACACCTTC.

This clone was counted many times. CDR3 coding DNA: TGTGCCAGCAGCCAAGGGGGGGCCAGCTACGAGCAGTACGTC. This codes for CASSQGGASYEQYV. The V gene is TRBV14, the J gene TRBJ2-7; the D call may be TRBD1 or TRBD2 (6 bases each). The V end was cut by 1 base, the J end by 3 bases, with 10 bases between. In germline, CDR1 is SGHDN, CDR2 FVKESK. The CDR3 runs to 14 residues.

The V call is TRBV4-2, the J call TRBJ2-1; 9 positions match TRBD2. J lost 8 bases, V lost 4 bases, and 6 bases had no gene match. The CDR3 runs 14 residues. CDR1 and CDR2 (germline): LGHNA, YNFKEQ. The CDR3 spells CASSRAGGLDEQFF. For the CDR3, the DNA is TGTGCCAGCAGCCGAGCGGGAGGTCTGGATGAGCAGTTCTTC.

The chain recombines TRBV5-6 with TRBJ2-3; 12 nucleotides align to TRBD2. The CDR3 loop spans 16 amino acids. J gave up 5 bases and V 3 bases, and 7 bases lay outside the gene matches. The germline CDR1 and CDR2 sequences are SGHDT and YYEEEE. The CDR3 nucleotides read TGTGCCAGCAGCTCTTTACTAGCGGGGGGTTTAGATACGCAGTATTTT. Its translation: CASSSLLAGGLDTQYF.

The rearrangement uses TRBV7-9 and TRBJ1-5, with 7 positions matching TRBD1. V lost 5 bases to trimming and J lost 3 bases; unmatched junction nucleotides: 10. Germline V gives CDR1 SEHNR, CDR2 FQNEAQ (reference sequence). This CDR3 comprises 16 residues. The CDR3 sequence: CASSPHGTASNQPQHF. The CDR3 DNA follows: TGTGCCAGCAGCCCACATGGGACAGCATCCAATCAGCCCCAGCATTTT.

This clone was picked up a small number of times. The rearrangement links TRBV7-7 to TRBJ2-1; 13 nucleotides match TRBD2. This CDR3 is built from 17 residues. Unmatched junction bases numbered 13, after V lost 5 bases and J lost 9 bases. Germline V lookup: CDR1 SSHAT, CDR2 FNYEAQ (reference sequence). CDR3 nucleotide sequence: TGTGCCAGCAGCCTAACCGCCGGGACTAGCGGGACGGGTGAGCAGTTCTTC. This gives the protein CASSLTAGTSGTGEQFF.

The chain links TRBV19 to TRBJ1-6, with 9 positions matching TRBD1. CDR3 size: 14 residues. Losses at the gene ends were 8 bases for V and 9 bases for J; bases not matched to a gene: 8. Germline V lookup: CDR1 LNHDA, CDR2 SQIVND (reference sequence). In DNA form, the CDR3 reads TGTGCCAGTCGCGACCGGGACAGGGTTTCACCCCTCCACTTT. Protein product: CASRDRDRVSPLHF.

The chain uses TRBV27 and TRBJ1-3; D not certain. Germline CDR1 reads MNHEY; CDR2 reads SMNVEV (reference sequence). This CDR3 is 14 amino acids long. V lost 2 bases to trimming and J lost 2 bases, with 7 bases between them. The CDR3 nucleotides read TGTGCCAGCAGTTTAGGGAACCCTGGAAACACCATATATTTT. This translates into CASSLGNPGNTIYF.

Only a few counts were recorded for this clone. V gene TRBV4-2 combines with J gene TRBJ2-2; D possibly matches TRBD1 or TRBD2 (5 bases each). V was shortened by 3 bases and J by 3 bases, with 11 bases between the two germline ends. Germline loops: CDR1 LGHNA, CDR2 YNFKEQ. The length of the CDR3 is 15 residues. CDR3 sequence (DNA): TGTGCCAGCAGCCATTCCGGGGCGGACACCGGGGAGCTGTTTTTT. It encodes CASSHSGADTGELFF.

The sample holds a few counts of this clone. The chain is built from TRBV5-1 and TRBJ2-2; D remains ambiguous. Germline V gene data show CDR1 as SGHRS and CDR2 as YFSETQ. V lost 6 bases, J lost 2 bases, and 11 bases lay in between. This CDR3 spans 14 amino acids. The CDR3 bases are TGCGCCAGCACCGGCGATACCAACACCGGGGAGCTGTTTTTT. Encoded protein: CASTGDTNTGELFF. Drawing the rest from reference TRBV5-1 and TRBJ2-2, the complete variable domain is KAGVTQTPRYLIKTRGQQVTLSCSPISGHRSVSWYQQTPGQGLQFLFEYFSETQRNKGNFPGRFSGRQFSNSRSEMNVSTLELGDSALYLCASTGDTNTGELFFGEGSRLTVL.

This clone has only a few counts. The chain couples TRBV6-1 to TRBJ2-5, with 7 bases matching TRBD2. The germline V gene has CDR1 MNHNS and CDR2 SASEGT. This CDR3 comprises 14 residues. The junction had 6 bases not matched to a gene; V was cut back by 6 bases and J by 2 bases. This chain's CDR3 is CASSSMGGQETQYF. The CDR3 DNA sequence: TGTGCCAGCAGCTCTATGGGGGGGCAAGAGACCCAGTACTTC.

The rearrangement links TRBV5-4 to TRBJ2-1; the D is unclear. Trimming removed 3 bases at V and 5 bases at J, with 18 bases between. CDR3 length: 16 amino acids. Per germline, CDR1 SGHNT and CDR2 YYREEE (reference sequence). CDR3 DNA: TGTGCCAGCAGCTCTCATGGGGTGGGGTTTGACAATGAGCAGTTCTTC. Its translation: CASSSHGVGFDNEQFF.

This clone appeared a few times. This chain joins TRBV10-3 and TRBJ2-4; 7 nucleotides agree with TRBD1. In germline, CDR1 is ENHRY, CDR2 SYGVKD. CDR3 size: 16 residues. J was trimmed by 1 base and V by 10 bases; bases with no gene match: 13. CDR3 in amino acids: CASATHEGAAKNIQYF. The DNA of the CDR3 is TGTGCCAGCGCGACACATGAGGGGGCGGCCAAAAACATTCAGTACTTC.

This chain links TRBV18 with TRBJ1-4; no firm D call. CDR1 KGHSH and CDR2 LQKENI come from the germline V gene. V lost 2 bases and J lost 8, with 6 bases in between. This CDR3 is 12 amino acids long. The CDR3 loop reads CASSPAEEKLFF. The CDR3 DNA is TGTGCCAGCTCACCAGCGGAGGAAAAACTGTTTTTT.

This clone was detected only a few times. The chain couples TRBV29-1 to TRBJ1-2; no clear D gene. Trimming left V 4 bases short and J 7 bases short, with 4 bases between. Germline V gene sequence: CDR1 SQVTM, CDR2 ANQGSEA. This CDR3 has 9 amino acids. The CDR3 spells CSVAVGYTF. For the CDR3, the DNA is TGCAGCGTTGCAGTTGGCTACACCTTC.

Only a few counts were recorded for this clone. V gene TRBV2 combines with J gene TRBJ2-2; D possibly corresponds to TRBD2 (8 bases). Trimming removed 6 bases from V and 7 bases from J, with 21 bases in between. The V gene's germline CDR1 is SNHLY and CDR2 FYNNEI. The CDR3 spans 16 residues. The CDR3 DNA is TGTGCCAGCAGCGGGACAGCGGGGGCGGTTGTCGGGGAGCTGTTTTTT. Translated: CASSGTAGAVVGELFF.

This clone was detected a few times. The rearrangement links TRBV7-3 to TRBJ2-3; 9 nucleotides match TRBD2. The CDR3 consists of 13 residues. Germline-derived CDR1 and CDR2 are SGHTA and FQGTGA. V was pared by 8 bases and J by 5 bases, with 5 bases of the junction left unmatched. This CDR3 is CASGRREGDTQYF. The CDR3 region has the DNA TGTGCCAGCGGGCGGCGGGAGGGAGATACGCAGTATTTT.

Details on this clone: A single base is all that separates this from a far larger clone, so a read error is likely. The chain couples TRBV9 to TRBJ1-2; D call uncertain. This CDR3 region has 13 residues. Germline CDR1 and CDR2: SGDLS and YYNGEE. V lost 0 bases to trimming and J lost 4 bases, with 7 bases between them. The CDR3 region has the DNA TGTGCCAGCAGCGTAGCGACCTCCTATGGCTACACCTTC. It specifies CASSVATSYGYTF.

The chain couples TRBV7-8 to TRBJ1-1, with 9 bases lining up with TRBD1. CDR1 is SGHVS and CDR2 is FQNEAQ in the germline V gene. With 3 bases clipped from V and 10 bases from J, the junction kept 6 bases outside the gene matches. This CDR3 has 13 amino acids. The CDR3 reads CASSLDRGNSAFF. CDR3 DNA: TGTGCCAGCAGCTTGGACAGGGGTAATTCAGCTTTCTTT.

The rearrangement uses TRBV27 and TRBJ1-6; tentative D call: TRBD1 (6 bases). Looked up from germline, CDR1 is MNHEY and CDR2 is SMNVEV (reference sequence). The CDR3 is 17 residues long. The V end was cut by 4 bases, the J end by 5 bases, with 18 bases between. This CDR3 is CASSWPGQILNNSPLHF. CDR3 DNA sequence: TGTGCCAGCAGTTGGCCGGGACAAATTCTGAATAATTCACCCCTCCACTTT.

This clone was recorded only once. The V call is TRBV7-6, the J call TRBJ2-7; D not resolved. The germline V and J ends were trimmed by 5 bases and 0 bases, with 11 bases remaining between them. Germline V lookup: CDR1 SGHVS, CDR2 FNYEAQ. The CDR3 is 14 residues long. The CDR3 here is CASSRTDRSYEQYF. CDR3 nucleotides: TGTGCCAGCAGCCGAACGGACCGCTCCTACGAGCAGTACTTC.

This clone occurred many times. The gene calls are TRBV4-1 and TRBJ2-3, with 12 bases fitting TRBD2. V lost 6 bases, J lost 0 bases, and 4 bases stayed unmatched. This CDR3 has 16 residues. Germline lookup yields CDR1 MGHRA and CDR2 YSYEKL. This chain's CDR3 is CASRTSGGLSTDTQYF. The CDR3 region has the DNA TGCGCCAGCAGGACTAGCGGGGGCCTAAGCACAGATACGCAGTATTTT.